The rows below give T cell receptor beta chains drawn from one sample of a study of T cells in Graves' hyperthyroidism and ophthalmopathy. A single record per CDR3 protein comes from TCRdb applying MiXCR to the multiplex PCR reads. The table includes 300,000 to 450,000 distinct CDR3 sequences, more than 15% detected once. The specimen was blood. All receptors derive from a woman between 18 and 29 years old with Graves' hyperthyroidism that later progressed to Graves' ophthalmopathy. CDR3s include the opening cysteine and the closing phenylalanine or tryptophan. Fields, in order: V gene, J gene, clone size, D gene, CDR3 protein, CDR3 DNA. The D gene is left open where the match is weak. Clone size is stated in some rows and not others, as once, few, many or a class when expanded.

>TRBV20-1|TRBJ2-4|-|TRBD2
CSATSPGGVAKNIQYF
TGCAGTGCTACCTCCCCGGGGGGGGTAGCCAAAAACATTCAGTACTTC
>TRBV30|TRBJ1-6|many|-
CAWRRGGSDSPLHF
TGTGCCTGGAGACGCGGGGGATCAGATTCACCCCTCCACTTT
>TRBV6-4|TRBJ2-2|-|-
CASNERDAGELFF
TGTGCCAGCAATGAGAGGGACGCCGGGGAGCTGTTTTTT
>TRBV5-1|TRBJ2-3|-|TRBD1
CASSLEGGQGRFTDTQYF
TGCGCCAGCAGCTTGGAGGGGGGACAGGGGCGATTCACAGATACGCAGTATTTT
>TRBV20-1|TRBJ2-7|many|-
CSASFGGRGSSYEQYF
TGCAGTGCTAGTTTCGGCGGGCGCGGCAGCTCCTACGAGCAGTACTTC
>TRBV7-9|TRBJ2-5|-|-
CASSRDVQETQYF
TGTGCCAGCAGCAGGGACGTCCAAGAGACCCAGTACTTC
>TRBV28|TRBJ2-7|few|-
CASSPYQTRRPGCEQYF
TGTGCCAGCAGTCCGTATCAAACCCGTCGTCCAGGGTGCGAGCAGTACTTC
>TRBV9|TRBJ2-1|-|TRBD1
CASSFGDSAYNEQFF
TGTGCCAGCAGCTTTGGGGACAGCGCGTACAATGAGCAGTTCTTC
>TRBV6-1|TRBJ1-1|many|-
CASSGLTTWTVVSVDTEAFF
TGTGCCAGCAGTGGCCTTACAACATGGACCGTTGTCTCTGTGGACACTGAAGCTTTCTTT
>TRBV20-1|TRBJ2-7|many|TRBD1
CSATGQDFYEQYF
TGCAGTGCTACGGGACAGGATTTCTACGAGCAGTACTTC
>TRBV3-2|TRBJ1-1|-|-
CASSQDVGENTEAFF
TGTGCCAGCAGCCAAGATGTGGGAGAGAACACTGAAGCTTTCTTT
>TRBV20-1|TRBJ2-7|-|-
CSARDPVDEQYF
TGCAGTGCTAGAGATCCCGTTGACGAGCAGTACTTC
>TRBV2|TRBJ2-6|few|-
CASTMTQGSGANVLTF
TGTGCCAGCACCATGACTCAGGGTAGCGGGGCCAACGTCCTGACTTTC
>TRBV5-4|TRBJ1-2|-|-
CASSFIAF
TGTGCCAGCAGCTTCATAGCCTTC
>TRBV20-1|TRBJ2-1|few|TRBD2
CSARGLAGPSPESYPADEQFF
TGCAGTGCTAGAGGACTAGCGGGCCCCTCCCCGGAGTCCTACCCCGCTGATGAGCAGTTCTTC
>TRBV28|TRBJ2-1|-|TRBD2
CASSGGTSGRAGSYNEQFF
TGTGCCAGCAGTGGGGGGACTAGCGGGAGGGCGGGATCCTACAATGAGCAGTTCTTC
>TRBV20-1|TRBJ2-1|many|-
CSARDRAGLGIQFF
TGCAGTGCTAGAGATAGGGCGGGATTAGGAATTCAGTTCTTC
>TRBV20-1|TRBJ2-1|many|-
CSARGAQDYNEQFF
TGCAGTGCTAGAGGGGCCCAAGACTACAATGAGCAGTTCTTC
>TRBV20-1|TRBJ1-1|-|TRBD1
CSARADGTGTMNTEAFF
TGCAGTGCTAGGGCAGACGGGACAGGCACCATGAACACTGAAGCTTTCTTT
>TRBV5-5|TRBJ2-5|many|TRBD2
CASSRRGGRETQYF
TGTGCCAGCAGCCGCCGGGGGGGGCGAGAGACCCAGTACTTC
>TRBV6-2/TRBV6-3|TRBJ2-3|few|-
CASRPPMGTDTQYF
TGTGCCAGCAGACCGCCAATGGGGACAGATACGCAGTATTTT
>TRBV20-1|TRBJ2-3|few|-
CSAGDLGGVADTQYF
TGCAGTGCTGGAGATCTGGGGGGAGTGGCAGATACGCAGTATTTT
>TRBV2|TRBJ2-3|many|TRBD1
CASLRQGPARIRTDTQYF
TGTGCCAGCCTTAGACAGGGCCCTGCCCGGATTCGCACAGATACGCAGTATTTT
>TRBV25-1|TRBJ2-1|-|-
CASSEILGYNEQFF
TGTGCCAGCAGTGAAATTTTGGGCTACAATGAGCAGTTCTTC
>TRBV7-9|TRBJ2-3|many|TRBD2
CASSHSSGSGADTQYF
TGTGCCAGCAGCCATTCTAGCGGGAGTGGTGCAGATACGCAGTATTTT
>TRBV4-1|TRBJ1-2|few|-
CASSQGAGSYGYTF
TGCGCCAGCAGCCAAGGGGCAGGGAGCTATGGCTACACCTTC
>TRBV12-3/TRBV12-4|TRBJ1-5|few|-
CASSLAGVQPQHF
TGTGCCAGCAGTTTGGCGGGGGTTCAGCCCCAGCATTTT
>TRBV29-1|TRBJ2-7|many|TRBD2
CSVLSGSWQYF
TGCAGCGTTCTTAGCGGGAGCTGGCAGTACTTC
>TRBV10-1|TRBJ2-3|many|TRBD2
CASSEVAGWTSTDTQYF
TGCGCCAGCAGTGAGGTAGCGGGGTGGACTAGCACAGATACGCAGTATTTT
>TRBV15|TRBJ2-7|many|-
CATSRFQGGEQYF
TGTGCCACCAGCAGATTTCAGGGGGGCGAGCAGTACTTC
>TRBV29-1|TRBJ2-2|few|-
CSVEDWARGGTGELFF
TGCAGCGTTGAAGATTGGGCTCGGGGCGGCACCGGGGAGCTGTTTTTT
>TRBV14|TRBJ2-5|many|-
CASSLGGGGHQETQYF
TGTGCCAGCAGCTTAGGGGGCGGGGGCCACCAAGAGACCCAGTACTTC
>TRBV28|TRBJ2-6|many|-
CASSFLVGSSGANVLTF
TGTGCCAGCAGTTTCCTGGTCGGATCCTCGGGGGCCAACGTCCTGACTTTC
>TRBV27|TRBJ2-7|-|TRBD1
CASSLLQGVGEQYF
TGTGCCAGCAGTTTATTACAGGGGGTGGGGGAGCAGTACTTC
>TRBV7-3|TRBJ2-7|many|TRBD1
CASSLSRGQLIFYEQYF
TGTGCCAGCAGCTTATCCAGGGGGCAGCTGATTTTCTACGAGCAGTACTTC
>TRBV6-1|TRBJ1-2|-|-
CASSHRENYGYTF
TGTGCCAGCAGCCACAGGGAAAACTATGGCTACACCTTC
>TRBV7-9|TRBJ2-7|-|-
CASSSSSDYEQYF
TGTGCCAGCAGCTCTAGTAGCGACTACGAGCAGTACTTC
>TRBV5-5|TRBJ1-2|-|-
CASSPTVRVSYGYTF
TGTGCCAGCAGCCCCACCGTCCGTGTGTCCTATGGCTACACCTTC
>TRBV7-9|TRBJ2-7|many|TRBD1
CASSTGQLYEQYF
TGTGCCAGCAGCACGGGACAGCTATACGAGCAGTACTTC
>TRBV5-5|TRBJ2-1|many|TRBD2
CASSSKGLANTDEQFF
TGTGCCAGCAGCTCAAAGGGACTAGCCAACACCGATGAGCAGTTCTTC
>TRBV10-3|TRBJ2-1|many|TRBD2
CAISVSSGPEQFF
TGTGCCATCAGTGTGAGTAGCGGGCCTGAGCAGTTCTTC